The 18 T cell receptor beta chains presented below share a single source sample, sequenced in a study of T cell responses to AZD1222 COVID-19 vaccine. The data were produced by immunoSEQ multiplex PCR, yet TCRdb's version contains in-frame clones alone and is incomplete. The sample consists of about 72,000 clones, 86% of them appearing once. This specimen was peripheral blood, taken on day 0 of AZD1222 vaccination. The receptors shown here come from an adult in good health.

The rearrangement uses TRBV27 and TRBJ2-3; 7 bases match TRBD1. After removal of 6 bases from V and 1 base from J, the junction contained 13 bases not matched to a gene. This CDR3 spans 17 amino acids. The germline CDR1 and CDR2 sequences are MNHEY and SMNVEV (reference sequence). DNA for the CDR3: TGTGCCAGCAGCCTAACGACAGGGTTGTTCGGCACAGATACGCAGTATTTT. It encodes CASSLTTGLFGTDTQYF.

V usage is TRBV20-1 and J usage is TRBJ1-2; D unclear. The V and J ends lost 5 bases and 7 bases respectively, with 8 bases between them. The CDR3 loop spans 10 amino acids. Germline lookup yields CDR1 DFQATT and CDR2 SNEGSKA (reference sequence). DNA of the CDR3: TGCAGTGCTCAGGTTGGTGGCTACACCTTC. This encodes CSAQVGGYTF.

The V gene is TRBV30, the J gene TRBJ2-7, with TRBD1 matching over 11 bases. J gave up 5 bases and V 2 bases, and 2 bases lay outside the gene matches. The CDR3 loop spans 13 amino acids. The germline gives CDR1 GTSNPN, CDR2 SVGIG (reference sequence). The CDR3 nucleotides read TGTGCCTGGAGTCCGGGACAGGGGGACGAGCAGTACTTC. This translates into CAWSPGQGDEQYF. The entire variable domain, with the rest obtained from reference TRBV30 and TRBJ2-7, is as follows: SQTIHQWPATLVQPVGSPLSLECTVEGTSNPNLYWYRQAAGRGLQLLFYSVGIGQISSEVPQNLSASRPQDRQFILSSKKLLLSDSGFYLCAWSPGQGDEQYFGPGTRLTVT.

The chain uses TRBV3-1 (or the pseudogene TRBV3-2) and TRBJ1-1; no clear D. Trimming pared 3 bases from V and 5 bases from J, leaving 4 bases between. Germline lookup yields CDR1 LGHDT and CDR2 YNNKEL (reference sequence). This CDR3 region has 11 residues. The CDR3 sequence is CASSHGTEAFF. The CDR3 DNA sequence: TGTGCCAGCAGCCACGGTACTGAAGCTTTCTTT.

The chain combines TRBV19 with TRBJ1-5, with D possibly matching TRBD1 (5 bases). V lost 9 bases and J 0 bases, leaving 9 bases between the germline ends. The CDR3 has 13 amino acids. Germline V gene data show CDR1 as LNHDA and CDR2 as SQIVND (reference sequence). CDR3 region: CASRGDSNQPQHF. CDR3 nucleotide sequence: TGTGCCAGCCGGGGGGATAGCAATCAGCCCCAGCATTTT.

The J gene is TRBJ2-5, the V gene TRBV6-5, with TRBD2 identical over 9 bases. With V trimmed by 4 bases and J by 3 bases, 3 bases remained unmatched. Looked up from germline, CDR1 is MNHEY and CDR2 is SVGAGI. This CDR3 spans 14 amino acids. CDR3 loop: CASSSSGVKETQYF. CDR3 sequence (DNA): TGTGCCAGCAGTTCTAGCGGGGTGAAAGAGACCCAGTACTTC.

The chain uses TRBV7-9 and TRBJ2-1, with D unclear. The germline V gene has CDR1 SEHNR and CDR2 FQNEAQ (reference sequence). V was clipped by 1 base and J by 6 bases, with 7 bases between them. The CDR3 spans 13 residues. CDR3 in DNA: TGTGCCAGCAGCTTAGGACTGAGCAATGAGCAGTTCTTC. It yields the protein CASSLGLSNEQFF.

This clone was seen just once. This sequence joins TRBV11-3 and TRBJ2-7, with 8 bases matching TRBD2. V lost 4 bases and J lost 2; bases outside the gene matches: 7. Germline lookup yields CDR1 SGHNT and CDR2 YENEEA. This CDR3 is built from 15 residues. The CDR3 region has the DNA TGTGCCAGCAGCTCTCAAGCGGGGGCCGCCTACGAGCAGTACTTC. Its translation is CASSSQAGAAYEQYF.

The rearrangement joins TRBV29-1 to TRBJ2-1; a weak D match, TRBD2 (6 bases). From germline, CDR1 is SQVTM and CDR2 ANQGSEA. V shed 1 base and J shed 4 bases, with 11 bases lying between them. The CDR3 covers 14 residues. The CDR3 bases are TGCAGCGTTGAAGGGGAGGAGTTATACAATGAGCAGTTCTTC. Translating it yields CSVEGEELYNEQFF.

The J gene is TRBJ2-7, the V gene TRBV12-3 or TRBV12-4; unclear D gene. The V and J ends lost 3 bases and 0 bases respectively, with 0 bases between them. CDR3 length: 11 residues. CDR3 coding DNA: TGTGCCAGCAGTTTCTCCTACGAGCAGTACTTC. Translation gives CASSFSYEQYF.

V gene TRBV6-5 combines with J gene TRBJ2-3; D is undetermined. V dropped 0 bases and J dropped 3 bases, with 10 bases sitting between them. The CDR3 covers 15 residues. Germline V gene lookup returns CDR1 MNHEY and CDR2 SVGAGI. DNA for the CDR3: TGTGCCAGCAGTTACTCCTCCTCCAGGACAGATACGCAGTATTTT. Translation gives CASSYSSSRTDTQYF.

In nucleotides, the CDR3 is TGTGCCAGCAGTGAATGGGACAGGGTTGGGTATGGCTACACCTTC. Translating gives CASSEWDRVGYGYTF. The chain has TRBV2 and TRBJ1-2; 9 nucleotides line up with TRBD1. The CDR3 is made up of 15 amino acids. V gave up 2 bases and J gave up 5 bases; unmatched junction bases: 6. CDR1 and CDR2 (germline): SNHLY, FYNNEI. Looking up the rest from reference TRBV2 and TRBJ1-2 gives the full variable domain: EPEVTQTPSHQVTQMGQEVILRCVPISNHLYFYWYRQILGQKVEFLVSFYNNEISEKSEIFDDQFSVERPDGSNFTLKIRSTKLEDSAMYFCASSEWDRVGYGYTFGSGTRLTVV.

CDR3 protein: CASSSGHYSYEQYF. The DNA of the CDR3 is TGTGCCAGCAGCTCGGGACATTATTCCTACGAGCAGTACTTC. The V gene is TRBV7-2, the J gene TRBJ2-7, with D perhaps matching TRBD1 (6 bases). The V gene's germline CDR1 is SGHTA and CDR2 FQGNSA. The CDR3 runs to 14 residues. With 4 bases removed from V and 1 base from J, the gap between germline ends came to 11 bases.

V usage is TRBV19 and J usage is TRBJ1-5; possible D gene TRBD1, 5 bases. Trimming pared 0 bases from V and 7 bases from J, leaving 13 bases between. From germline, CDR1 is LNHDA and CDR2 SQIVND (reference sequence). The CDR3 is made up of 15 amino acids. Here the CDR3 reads CASSIDGGSWQPQHF. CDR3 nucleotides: TGTGCCAGTAGTATAGATGGGGGGAGTTGGCAGCCCCAGCATTTT.

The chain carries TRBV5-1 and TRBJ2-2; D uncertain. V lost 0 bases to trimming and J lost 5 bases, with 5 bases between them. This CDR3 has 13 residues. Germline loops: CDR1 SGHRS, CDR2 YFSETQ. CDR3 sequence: CASSLVGTGELFF. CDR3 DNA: TGCGCCAGCAGCTTGGTAGGGACCGGGGAGCTGTTTTTT.

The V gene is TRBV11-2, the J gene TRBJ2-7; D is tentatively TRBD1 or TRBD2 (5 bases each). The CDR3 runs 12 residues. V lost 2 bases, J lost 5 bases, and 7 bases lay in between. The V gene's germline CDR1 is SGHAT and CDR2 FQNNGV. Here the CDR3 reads CASSLRGNEQYF. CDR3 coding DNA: TGTGCCAGCAGCTTACGGGGCAACGAGCAGTACTTC.

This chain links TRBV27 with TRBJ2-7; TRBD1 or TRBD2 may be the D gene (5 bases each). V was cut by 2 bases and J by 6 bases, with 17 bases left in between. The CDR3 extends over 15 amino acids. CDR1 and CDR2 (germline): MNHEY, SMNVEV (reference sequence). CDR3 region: CASSLRGVQGSEQYF. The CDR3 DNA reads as TGTGCCAGCAGTTTACGAGGGGTTCAGGGCAGCGAGCAGTACTTC.

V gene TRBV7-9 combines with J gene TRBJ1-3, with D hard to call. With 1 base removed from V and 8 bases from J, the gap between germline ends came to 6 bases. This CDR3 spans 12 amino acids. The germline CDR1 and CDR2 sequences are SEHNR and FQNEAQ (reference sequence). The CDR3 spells CASSLEWDTIYF. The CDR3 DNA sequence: TGTGCCAGCAGCTTAGAGTGGGACACCATATATTTT.